This T cell receptor (beta chain) was sequenced during a study of cytomegalovirus exposure and HLA in healthy donors. The study ran its PCR with 60 Vbeta and 13 Jbeta primers. Method: immunoSEQ multiplex PCR; TCRdb's copy keeps in-frame clones and lacks some. Here the sample spans about 160,000 clones, around 83% being singletons. Germline values: CDR1 WSHSY, CDR2 SAAADI. Between the trimmed V and J ends, which lost 0 bases and 2 bases, there was a span of 10 bases. The CDR3 is 15 residues long. This TCR was recovered from a man aged 50-60 years in good health and CMV-seropositive. Sequencing was done on a sample of PBMCs. The gene calls are TRBV10-2 and TRBJ1-1, with a weak D call TRBD1 (5 bases). In DNA form, the CDR3 reads TGCGCCAGCAGTGAGTCGCGGGGGACTAACACTGAAGCTTTCTTT. Its protein is CASSESRGTNTEAFF.